The entry below gives a single T cell receptor (beta chain) sequence along with its context. Its antigen is unidentified. The isolated RNA, all of it, was reverse transcribed, so expressed TCRB transcripts were what got sequenced. Millions of reads were obtained on average from naive, central memory and regulatory T cell samples. Sequencing was performed with immunoSEQ multiplex PCR; in TCRdb, only in-frame clones are kept and a portion is missing. The sample has 300,000 to 350,000 clones, around 9.7% seen once. The sample is drawn from a study of beta chain features in type 1 diabetes. Germline trimming cut 5 bases from V and 2 bases from J; bases unmatched to any gene: 5. The CDR3 extends over 15 amino acids. CDR1 and CDR2 (germline): SGHAT, FQNNGV. Whole-study results and caveats: Type 1 diabetes patients showed fewer insertions and more deletions at VDJ junctions. People with Type 1 diabetes carried modestly yet significantly shorter TCRB CDR3s in all four CD4+ subsets.

The receptor was isolated from a man aged 30 to 39 with type 1 diabetes. Sequencing was performed on central memory CD4+ T cells from blood. The chain employs TRBV11-2 and TRBJ1-3, with 8 bases matching TRBD1. In DNA, the CDR3 is TGTGCCAGCAGCATCTACAGGGGGACTGGAAACACCATATATTTT. As protein: CASSIYRGTGNTIYF.